This TCR beta chain originates from a study of cytomegalovirus exposure and HLA in healthy donors. Study background: Sequencing of around 200 million T cells in an earlier analysis found roughly 120 million unique TCR beta sequences. Study-wide results and caveats: In a later analysis, parvovirus B19, influenza, CMV and Epstein-Barr virus appeared linked to several top co-occurrence clusters. Reports showed the classifier diagnosing cytomegalovirus status with high specificity and sensitivity.

Primers for the PCR totalled 60 Vbeta and 13 Jbeta. Original handling: Counted up in a later analysis, unique TCR beta chains came to some 82 million, with around 9.9 million shared. Repertoires were generated with immunoSEQ multiplex PCR, while TCRdb's copy carries only in-frame clones and drops some. V and J calls and clone size follow that table, whereas D and trimming were derived from the DNA. The repertoire holds more than 110,000 clones, with 70% to 85% as singletons. This clone showed up many times. The antigen is undetermined. The clonotype comes from a woman aged 50 to 60 in good health and CMV-seropositive. The sequenced sample was PBMCs.

The CDR3 DNA follows: TGCGCCAGCAGCCCGGGGACTACGAACACCGGGGAGCTGTTTTTT. This encodes CASSPGTTNTGELFF. The chain is built from TRBV5-1 and TRBJ2-2, with 7 bases lining up with TRBD2. Trimming at V came to 4 bases and at J to 0 bases, leaving 3 bases not matched to a gene. The CDR3 has 15 residues. CDR1 and CDR2 from the germline V gene are SGHRS and YFSETQ.